The clone carrying this TCR beta chain has only one observation. This sample was taken from a study of blood T cell repertoires in COVID-19. Looking at the study overall: Specimens from acute and convalescent COVID-19 originated in the United States, Italy and Spain.

Study processing details: Amplification of reference gene primers was used by the study to estimate nucleated cell counts. Repertoires were generated with immunoSEQ multiplex PCR, while TCRdb's copy carries only in-frame clones and drops some. V and J calls plus clone size are reproduced from that table; the DNA served to infer D and trimming. Among 90,000 to 150,000 clones listed, under 90% were seen once. The CDR3 has 15 residues. The V gene's germline CDR1 is LNHDA and CDR2 SQIVND (reference sequence). Losses at the gene ends were 4 bases for V and 1 base for J; bases not matched to a gene: 6. The receptor was isolated from a man between 60 and 75 years old with acute or convalescent COVID-19. The gene calls are TRBV19 and TRBJ1-1, with TRBD1 identical over 7 bases. The sequenced sample consisted of peripheral blood. The CDR3 reads CASSSQDRSNTEAFF. For the CDR3, the DNA is TGTGCCAGTAGTAGTCAGGACAGGTCGAACACTGAAGCTTTCTTT.